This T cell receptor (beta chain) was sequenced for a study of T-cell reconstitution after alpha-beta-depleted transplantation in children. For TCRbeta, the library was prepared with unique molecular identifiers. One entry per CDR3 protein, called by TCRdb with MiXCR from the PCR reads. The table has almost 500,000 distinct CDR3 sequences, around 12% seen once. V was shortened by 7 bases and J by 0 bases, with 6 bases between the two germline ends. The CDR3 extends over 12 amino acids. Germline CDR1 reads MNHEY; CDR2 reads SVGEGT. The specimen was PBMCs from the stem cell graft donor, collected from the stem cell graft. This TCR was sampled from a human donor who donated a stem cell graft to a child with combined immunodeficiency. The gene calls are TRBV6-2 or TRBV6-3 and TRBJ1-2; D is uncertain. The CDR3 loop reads CASKGANYGYTF. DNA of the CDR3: TGTGCCAGCAAGGGAGCTAACTATGGCTACACCTTC.